The T cell receptor (beta chain) described here comes from a study of shared clonotypes between healthy human individuals. This clone has ten or more counts. The assay was immunoSEQ multiplex PCR, and TCRdb's table has in-frame clones only and misses some. The table records over a million clones, about 75% of them present only once. The CDR3 runs 12 residues. V lost 3 bases to trimming and J lost 7 bases, with 10 bases between them. The germline V gene encodes CDR1 MNHNS and CDR2 SASEGT. The sequence was obtained from a man younger than 35 in good health. The sample taken for sequencing was memory CD4+ T cells sorted from blood. Subset reported: CD45RA-negative fraction. The chain has TRBV6-1 and TRBJ2-7; D gene uncertain. Written as DNA, the CDR3 is TGTGCCAGCAGTGATCTAAGGGTGGAGCAGTACTTC. Amino acids: CASSDLRVEQYF.